This T cell receptor beta chain was observed in a study of blood T cell repertoires in COVID-19. Study-level background: Acute and convalescent COVID-19 specimens originated in the United States, Italy and Spain.

This clone was counted a single time. The trim removed 9 bases at V and 5 bases at J, leaving 3 bases unmatched. Germline assignment: CDR1 LNHDA and CDR2 SQIVND (reference sequence). The CDR3 runs 12 residues. The method was immunoSEQ multiplex PCR; TCRdb's version includes in-frame clones alone and lacks a portion of them. The table includes 300,000 or so clones, about 90% detected once. The chain employs TRBV19 and TRBJ1-2; 10 positions match TRBD1. This sequence was found in a woman aged 25-40 years who had recovered from COVID-19. Sequenced sample: PBMCs or T cells enriched from blood (not recorded which). CDR3 nucleotide sequence: TGTGCCAGCGGGGGACAGGGGTATGGCTACACCTTC. Translating gives CASGGQGYGYTF. The full variable domain, rest sourced from reference TRBV19 and TRBJ1-2, is DGGITQSPKYLFRKEGQNVTLSCEQNLNHDAMYWYRQDPGQGLRLIYYSQIVNDFQKGDIAEGYSVSREKKESFPLTVTSAQKNPTAFYLCASGGQGYGYTFGSGTRLTVV.